Sequencing of this T cell receptor beta chain was carried out in a study of blood T cell repertoires in COVID-19. About the research overall: Some COVID-19 samples were acute and others convalescent; all came from the United States, Italy and Spain. T cells, B-cell-depleted T cells, or PBMCs supplied cDNA or gDNA.

Original handling: Amplification of reference gene primers was used by the study to estimate nucleated cell counts. Here immunoSEQ multiplex PCR was the method, and the copy in TCRdb shows in-frame clones only, minus some. From that table come the V and J calls and clone size; the DNA was used to work out D and trimming. Here the sample spans 200,000 to 300,000 clones, more than 65% being singletons. V lost 1 base to trimming and J lost 4 bases, with 16 bases between them. The CDR3 covers 16 residues. Germline V CDR1 and CDR2: SGHTA, FQGNSA. Sequencing used peripheral blood. The receptor comes from an elderly woman with acute or convalescent COVID-19. V usage is TRBV7-2 and J usage is TRBJ2-5, with D possibly being TRBD2 (7 bases). In DNA form, the CDR3 reads TGTGCCAGCAGCTTAGTGGGGGGGGGCAAGAGAGAGACCCAGTACTTC. Translating it yields CASSLVGGGKRETQYF.